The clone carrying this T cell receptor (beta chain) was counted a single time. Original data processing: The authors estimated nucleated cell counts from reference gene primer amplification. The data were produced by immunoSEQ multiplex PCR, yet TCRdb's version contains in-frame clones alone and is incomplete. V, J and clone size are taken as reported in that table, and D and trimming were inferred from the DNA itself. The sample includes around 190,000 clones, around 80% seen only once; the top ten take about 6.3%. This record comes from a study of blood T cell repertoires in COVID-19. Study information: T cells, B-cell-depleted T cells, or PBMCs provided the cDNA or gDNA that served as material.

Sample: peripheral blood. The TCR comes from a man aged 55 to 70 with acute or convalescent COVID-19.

The CDR3 DNA is TGTGCCATCAGTGAGTCCCCCCTAGTCCCCTACAATGAGCAGTTCTTC. The encoded protein is CAISESPLVPYNEQFF. The J gene is TRBJ2-1, the V gene TRBV10-3, with no clear D. Trimming took off 0 bases at V and 2 bases at J, with 11 bases between the two ends. The germline CDR1 and CDR2 sequences are ENHRY and SYGVKD. This CDR3 has 16 amino acids.